This TCR beta chain was sequenced during a study of T cell responses to AZD1222 COVID-19 vaccine (dated by TCRdb to the early 2020s). For the study in its entirety: TCR sequencing covered 233 trial participants: 207 given two doses of AZD1222 and 26 given two doses of MenACWY control vaccine. Trial participants were enrolled by age into subgroups of 18-55, 56-69 and 70-plus years, and about 150, 27 and 61 TCR-sequenced participants, respectively, were included in these subgroups.

Concerning this clone: Its antigen specificity is not known. Base-call qualities are not available, and no considerably larger clone is one nucleotide away.

The CDR3 regions of human TCRbeta chains were analyzed by immunosequencing. Per the authors' processing: TCRs in the repertoires were compared against a reference library of SARS-CoV-2-specific TCRs that had been generated with the MIRA antigen-specificity platform. Breadth was defined as the fraction of unique TCRs that were SARS-CoV-2-associated, and depth was defined as the fraction of total T cells that were SARS-CoV-2-associated. Using the MIRA data, each spike-specific TCR was assigned both to the spike region to which the TCR was reactive and to a CD4 or CD8 class. Log10-transformed breadth and depth values were compared by one-way ANOVA with Sidak's multiple comparisons tests. TCRdb stores this immuneACCESS table with in-frame sequences only. Part of the clones is absent; in the studies checked, under half of the shortfall reflects unresolved V genes, and no reason is known for the rest. D and trimming come from the DNA, and the V and J calls and clone size come from that table. Here the sample has 150,000 to 190,000 clones; 80% to 90% occur a single time. The top ten clones comprise just over 9% of the sample.

The full study reports these points: In the small 56-69-year group, the increase in depth fell short of significance, most likely because of low power. A significant rise in spike-specific TCR breadth and depth was observed after two AZD1222 doses relative to day 0 and relative to MenACWY recipients. The whole spike protein was spanned by vaccine-associated CD4 TCRs, and dominant responses were seen in regions 160-218 and 743-854. Conclusions about previously exposed vaccinees were limited because only a handful of AZD1222 recipients were SARS-CoV-2 seropositive at baseline. Participants were mostly white British and included more females than males, and it was suggested by the authors that clonal diversity may have been underestimated. Epitopes outside the regions mutated in the B.1.351 and B.1.1.7 variants were reportedly recognized by nearly half of the unique spike-specific TCRs. Because no day 14 peak-response samples were available, repertoires were characterized only after the peak T cell response.

This specimen's time point label, per the study, means: about 28 days (+/-7) after the second vaccine dose. AZD1222 recipients with second doses at about 4 weeks or about 12 weeks were pooled, because spike-specific TCR depth and breadth did not differ between schedules. Vaccinee samples were obtained from the UK trials COV001 and COV002, which included a single-blind randomized controlled phase 2/3 trial of AZD1222 (ChAdOx1 nCoV-19) in healthy adults. Trial participant PBMC samples were collected at day 0 and day 28 after the second dose for TCRbeta chain sequencing. Here the sequenced sample was peripheral blood, taken 28 days after the second AZD1222 dose. The clonotype was recovered from an adult who received the AZD1222 COVID-19 vaccine.

In nucleotides, the sequence is TGTGCCAGCAGGCGACAGGACAATCAGCCCCAGCATTTT. This sequence encodes CASRRQDNQPQHF. The chain is made from TRBV6-5 and TRBJ1-5; perhaps TRBD1 is the D gene, with 6 bases matching. V loses 6 bases of germline sequence and J loses 3 bases, and the interval between the two ends is 9 bases. Taken from cysteine to phenylalanine, the CDR3 has 13 residues. Just CDR3 DNA is preserved here, 39 bases in frame from base 1. The CDR1 and CDR2 encoded by the germline V gene are MNHEY and SVGAGI.